Following are 15 T cell receptor beta chains from one sample sequenced in a study of T cells in Graves' hyperthyroidism and ophthalmopathy. RNA transcripts provided the source from which TCR beta CDR3 regions were amplified. The HTBI primer set served for first-round RT-PCR of the TCR CDR3. Via MiXCR, TCRdb re-called the multiplex PCR reads, giving one row per CDR3 protein. The sample shows approximately 400,000 distinct CDR3 sequences, 18% of them seen only once. The sample consisted of blood. These receptors were collected from a man between 18 and 29 years old with Graves' ophthalmopathy.

As for this clonotype: The junction does not match germline at one end; this may be a read error. V usage is TRBV5-4 and J usage is TRBJ2-3; 7 nucleotides agree with TRBD1. The CDR3 is 17 residues long. Germline CDR1 and CDR2: SGHNT and YYREEE (reference sequence). CDR3 nucleotide sequence: TGTGCCAGCAGCCCCGAACCGGACAGGAGCCGCACGGATACGCAGTATTTT. Amino acids: CASSPEPDRSRTDTQYF.

This clonotype was found many times. The chain uses TRBV6-6 and TRBJ2-5; D tentatively fits TRBD1 or TRBD2 (6 bases each). The V gene's germline CDR1 is MNHNY and CDR2 SVGAGI (reference sequence). V was shortened by 0 bases and J by 4 bases, with 15 bases between the two germline ends. The CDR3 sequence is 16 residues long. The DNA for the CDR3 is TGTGCCAGCAGTTACTCAGGCAGGGGAGGAGGAGAGACCCAGTACTTC. This sequence encodes CASSYSGRGGGETQYF.

The V call is TRBV5-1, the J call TRBJ2-6; the D gene is possibly TRBD1 (5 bases). Trimming removed 6 bases at V and 1 base at J, with 17 bases between. Per the germline V gene, CDR1 is SGHRS and CDR2 is YFSETQ. The CDR3 runs to 17 residues. In DNA, the CDR3 is TGCGCCAGCACGACAGAAATTTTTACATCTGGGGCCAACGTCCTGACTTTC. Translated: CASTTEIFTSGANVLTF.

The gene calls are TRBV5-6 and TRBJ1-1; the D gene is possibly TRBD1 (5 bases). V was shortened by 4 bases and J by 0 bases, with 13 bases between the two germline ends. The V gene's germline CDR1 is SGHDT and CDR2 YYEEEE. The length of the CDR3 is 15 residues. The CDR3 DNA reads TGTGCCAGCAGCCCACCGGGACCGCTGAACACTGAAGCTTTCTTT. Its translation: CASSPPGPLNTEAFF.

The J gene is TRBJ2-7, the V gene TRBV6-2 or TRBV6-3, with no clear D. The CDR3 totals 11 residues. The ends were cut back, 2 bases at V and 3 bases at J, with 2 bases in the middle. Looked up from germline, CDR1 is MNHEY and CDR2 is SVGEGT. As DNA, the CDR3 is TGTGCCAGCAGTTACATCTACGAGCAGTACTTC. Translated: CASSYIYEQYF.

Many counts were recorded for this clonotype. V gene TRBV5-1 combines with J gene TRBJ2-1, with D possibly TRBD2 on 6 matching bases. The ends were cut back, 0 bases at V and 10 bases at J, with 17 bases in the middle. The germline CDR1 and CDR2 sequences are SGHRS and YFSETQ. CDR3 length: 15 amino acids. The CDR3 here is CASSLEAGPAQEQFF. CDR3 nucleotide sequence: TGCGCCAGCAGCTTGGAAGCGGGTCCGGCACAGGAGCAGTTCTTC.

This clonotype was counted only a few times. The chain has TRBV12-5 and TRBJ1-2; D call uncertain. V lost 3 bases and J lost 5, with 13 bases in between. This CDR3 region has 14 residues. Looked up from germline, CDR1 is LGHNT and CDR2 is FRNRAP. In nucleotides, the CDR3 is TGTGCTAGTGGTTTTTCGGACCGACTATATGGCTACACCTTC. Protein: CASGFSDRLYGYTF. The entire variable domain, with the rest obtained from reference TRBV12-5 and TRBJ1-2, is as follows: DARVTQTPRHKVTEMGQEVTMRCQPILGHNTVFWYRQTMMQGLELLAYFRNRAPLDDSGMPKDRFSAEMPDATLATLKIQPSEPRDSAVYFCASGFSDRLYGYTFGSGTRLTVV.

In this sample, this clonotype turned up a few times. The chain has TRBV4-1 and TRBJ1-2, with D possibly being TRBD1 (5 bases). CDR3 length equals 13 residues. Looked up from germline, CDR1 is MGHRA and CDR2 is YSYEKL. V was cut by 7 bases and J by 2 bases, with 11 bases left in between. This CDR3 is CASMGKGNYGYTF. The CDR3 DNA sequence: TGCGCCAGCATGGGGAAGGGGAACTATGGCTACACCTTC.

This clonotype appeared many times. The chain recombines TRBV20-1 with TRBJ2-7, with D tentatively TRBD1 or TRBD2 (5 bases each). The germline V gene has CDR1 DFQATT and CDR2 SNEGSKA (reference sequence). V was shortened by 3 bases and J by 7 bases, with 13 bases between the two germline ends. The CDR3 contains 12 residues. The CDR3 here is CSASGTSGEQYF. CDR3 coding DNA: TGCAGTGCTAGCGGGACCTCGGGGGAGCAGTACTTC.

Many counts were recorded for this clonotype. The rearrangement joins TRBV28 to TRBJ2-1; 11 bases are a match to TRBD2. V lost 2 bases to trimming and J lost 4 bases; unmatched junction nucleotides: 7. Germline V gives CDR1 MDHEN, CDR2 SYDVKM. This CDR3 has 17 amino acids. The CDR3 reads CASSLRASGGPYNEQFF. In nucleotides, the CDR3 is TGTGCCAGCAGTTTAAGGGCTAGCGGGGGGCCTTACAATGAGCAGTTCTTC.

This chain joins TRBV7-9 and TRBJ1-5; 7 bases line up with TRBD1. The trim removed 2 bases at V and 4 bases at J, leaving 5 bases unmatched. The CDR3 contains 15 residues. The V gene's germline CDR1 is SEHNR and CDR2 FQNEAQ (reference sequence). In DNA form, the CDR3 reads TGTGCCAGCAGCTTAACGACAGGGCCTAATCAGCCCCAGCATTTT. Residues: CASSLTTGPNQPQHF.

The chain employs TRBV10-3 and TRBJ1-6; D call uncertain. Germline loops: CDR1 ENHRY, CDR2 SYGVKD. V lost 6 bases and J lost 6, with 12 bases in between. The CDR3 spans 14 residues. The CDR3 sequence: CAISKTSGNSPLHF. The CDR3 bases are TGTGCCATCAGCAAGACCTCTGGTAATTCACCCCTCCACTTT.

In its sample, this clonotype was seen many times. The J gene is TRBJ1-1, the V gene TRBV12-3 or TRBV12-4, with D uncertain. Trimming left V 3 bases short and J 1 base short, with 9 bases between. The CDR3 loop spans 14 amino acids. CDR3 residues: CASSLQGENTEAFF. The CDR3 nucleotides are TGTGCCAGCAGTTTGCAAGGAGAGAACACTGAAGCTTTCTTT.

This clonotype was recorded a few times. V is TRBV7-8 and J is TRBJ1-5, with D perhaps TRBD1 (6 bases). The CDR3 extends over 14 amino acids. CDR1 and CDR2 (germline): SGHVS, FQNEAQ. V lost 5 bases and J 3 bases, leaving 11 bases between the germline ends. Here the CDR3 reads CASSLQGFNQPQHF. DNA for the CDR3: TGTGCCAGCAGCCTGCAGGGGTTCAATCAGCCCCAGCATTTT.

This clonotype was seen repeatedly, ten times or more. The V and J genes are TRBV18 and TRBJ1-6; D uncertain. The CDR3 has 13 residues. Trimming shortened V by 2 bases and J by 8 bases, and 7 bases separated the two germline ends. Germline V gene data show CDR1 as KGHSH and CDR2 as LQKENI. CDR3 residues: CASSPSSDSPLHF. CDR3 nucleotides: TGTGCCAGCTCACCAAGTTCGGATTCACCCCTCCACTTT.